This T cell receptor beta chain was documented in a study of blood T cells in healthy people across ages. Together with a sample-barcoded 5' primer, a J-beta primer mix was included in a second PCR lasting roughly 6 to 12 cycles. Via MiXCR, TCRdb re-called the 5' RACE reads, giving one row per CDR3 protein. The sample holds around 1,800,000 distinct CDR3 sequences, 39% seen once. The CDR3 totals 13 residues. With 7 bases removed from V and 2 bases from J, the gap between germline ends came to 11 bases. Germline loops: CDR1 LGHDT, CDR2 YNNKEL (reference sequence). This chain connects TRBV3-1 to TRBJ1-2; no definite D call. This receptor was taken from a human donor in good health. The sequenced material came from blood. The CDR3 protein is CASTKATNYGYTF. Here the CDR3 DNA reads TGTGCCAGCACCAAAGCTACAAACTATGGCTACACCTTC.